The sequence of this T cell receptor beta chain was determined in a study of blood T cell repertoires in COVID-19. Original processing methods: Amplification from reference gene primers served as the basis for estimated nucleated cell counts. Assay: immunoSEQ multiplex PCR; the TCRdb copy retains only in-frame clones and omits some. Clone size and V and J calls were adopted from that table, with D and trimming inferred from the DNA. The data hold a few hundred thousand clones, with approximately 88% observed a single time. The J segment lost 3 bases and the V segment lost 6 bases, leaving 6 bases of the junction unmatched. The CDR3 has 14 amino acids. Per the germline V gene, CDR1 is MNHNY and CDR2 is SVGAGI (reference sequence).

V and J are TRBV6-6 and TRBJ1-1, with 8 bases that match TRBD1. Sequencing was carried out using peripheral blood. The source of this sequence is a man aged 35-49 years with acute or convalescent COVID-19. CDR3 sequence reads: CASRKGQVDTEAFF. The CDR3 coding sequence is TGTGCCAGCAGGAAGGGACAGGTCGACACTGAAGCTTTCTTT.